The 8 T cell receptor beta chains below all came from one sample that was sequenced in a study of T-cell memory formation after mild COVID-19. TCRdb called the 5' RACE reads again in MiXCR, with one record for every CDR3 protein. The table has 350,000 to 500,000 distinct CDR3 sequences, 15% to 20% seen once. Sequencing input: PBMCs or a T cell subset sorted from them (not recorded which). The receptors derive from a man younger than 30 who had mild COVID-19 (a few samples of this study predate the infection). Cell type and time point are not known.

This chain connects TRBV9 to TRBJ2-3; perhaps TRBD2 as D (7 bases). The V end lost 2 bases, the J end lost 4 bases, and 20 bases lay between the germline ends. Germline V gene data show CDR1 as SGDLS and CDR2 as YYNGEE. This CDR3 comprises 17 residues. The CDR3 DNA follows: TGTGCCAGCAGCGTGGGGGGGGCGCTCCCCGGGGCAGATACGCAGTATTTT. The encoded protein is CASSVGGALPGADTQYF.

This clonotype appeared a few times. As DNA, the CDR3 is TGTGCCAGCAGTCCAGGAGACGGGACCCAGTACTTC. Translating gives CASSPGDGTQYF. The J gene is TRBJ2-5, the V gene TRBV12-3 or TRBV12-4; D is uncertain. V shed 5 bases and J shed 7 bases, with 11 bases lying between them. The CDR3 length is 12 residues.

Many counts were recorded for this clonotype. V is TRBV12-3 or TRBV12-4 and J is TRBJ1-2; possibly TRBD1 for D (6 bases). V lost 0 bases and J 2 bases, leaving 16 bases between the germline ends. The CDR3 has 17 amino acids. The CDR3 DNA follows: TGTGCCAGCAGTTTAGCGCAAAATACAGGGATAAACTATGGCTACACCTTC. Protein sequence: CASSLAQNTGINYGYTF.

This clonotype turned up a few times. The CDR3 bases are TGTGCCAGCAGCCTTAAACCCAACCTTAGAAACTATGGCTACACCTTC. Its protein is CASSLKPNLRNYGYTF. V gene TRBV3-1 combines with J gene TRBJ1-2; no clear D. The germline gives CDR1 LGHDT, CDR2 YNNKEL (reference sequence). V lost 4 bases to trimming and J lost 2 bases, with 17 bases between them. The CDR3 runs to 16 residues.

V gene TRBV11-3 combines with J gene TRBJ2-1; 7 nucleotides agree with TRBD1. Germline lookup yields CDR1 SGHNT and CDR2 YENEEA. There are 15 residues in the CDR3. The V gene end was trimmed by 1 base and the J gene end by 9 bases; junction bases not matched to a gene: 9. The DNA for the CDR3 is TGTGCCAGCAGCTTAGGGACAGGTCCCCGGGGTGAGCAGTTCTTC. Protein product: CASSLGTGPRGEQFF.

This clonotype occurred a few times. The rearrangement links TRBV12-3 or TRBV12-4 to TRBJ2-7, with D possibly being TRBD1 or TRBD2 (6 bases each). The CDR3 length is 15 residues. Trimming stripped 7 bases from V and 4 bases from J, with 20 bases between. The CDR3 nucleotides are TGTGCCAGCACCCCGTGGGGGGCCGCGCGGTACGAGCAGTACTTC. As protein: CASTPWGAARYEQYF.

This sequence joins TRBV27 and TRBJ1-1; 9 bases are shared with TRBD1. Trimming took 6 bases from V and 3 from J; bases not matched to a gene: 20. The CDR3 covers 19 residues. Germline V gene lookup returns CDR1 MNHEY and CDR2 SMNVEV (reference sequence). CDR3 in DNA: TGTGCCAGCAGCCGTCATCGGCGACGAGTGGGACAGGGTTACACTGAAGCTTTCTTT. Its protein is CASSRHRRRVGQGYTEAFF.

The chain employs TRBV20-1 and TRBJ1-5, with D possibly matching TRBD1 (6 bases). Trimming cost V 1 base and J 5 bases, with 9 bases left between them. Germline CDR1 reads DFQATT; CDR2 reads SNEGSKA (reference sequence). The CDR3 is 13 residues long. CDR3 coding DNA: TGCAGTGCTAGAGGTGACAGGTATCAGCCCCAGCATTTT. Amino acid sequence: CSARGDRYQPQHF.